One and the same sample provided the 28 T cell receptor beta chains below, sequenced in a study of T cells in Graves' hyperthyroidism and ophthalmopathy. RNA transcripts gave rise to amplified TCR beta CDR3 regions. During a first-round RT-PCR of the TCR CDR3, the HTBI primer set was used. TCRdb re-called the multiplex PCR reads through MiXCR, storing one row per CDR3 protein. Of 300,000 to 350,000 distinct CDR3 sequences in the sample, roughly a fifth were seen once. Sequencing input: blood. Receptors were obtained from a woman aged 50 to 60 with Graves' hyperthyroidism.

This clonotype was counted ten times or more. CDR3 nucleotides: TGTGCCAGCAGCTTATCCCGATACCAAGAGACCCAGTACTTC. Translated: CASSLSRYQETQYF. This chain connects TRBV7-6 to TRBJ2-5; the D is unclear. The CDR3 runs 14 residues. Germline-derived CDR1 and CDR2 are SGHVS and FNYEAQ. Deletions cut 2 bases from V and 0 bases from J, with 7 bases between.

The V call is TRBV9, the J call TRBJ2-5, with 9 nucleotides matching TRBD2. J lost 3 bases, V lost 0 bases, and 9 bases had no gene match. The CDR3 has 17 residues. Germline assignment: CDR1 SGDLS and CDR2 YYNGEE. The CDR3 DNA reads as TGTGCCAGCAGCGTAGATCCAGCGGGGGGCCGCAAAGAGACCCAGTACTTC. Translated, it gives CASSVDPAGGRKETQYF.

This clonotype was recorded at least ten times. This chain joins TRBV18 and TRBJ2-2; D perhaps matches TRBD2 (5 bases). CDR3 size: 16 residues. The V gene lost 3 bases and the J gene lost 0 bases, with 11 bases spanning the gap. Germline loops: CDR1 KGHSH, CDR2 LQKENI. CDR3 coding DNA: TGTGCCAGCTCACCTCGTCGGGGTTCGAACACCGGGGAGCTGTTTTTT. Its translation: CASSPRRGSNTGELFF.

This clonotype occurred many times. V gene TRBV6-1 combines with J gene TRBJ1-2; 9 bases fit TRBD1. Germline CDR1 and CDR2: MNHNS and SASEGT. This CDR3 is built from 16 residues. The J segment lost 4 bases and the V segment lost 5 bases, leaving 11 bases of the junction unmatched. The CDR3 protein is CASSYGTGHNPYGYTF. CDR3 DNA sequence: TGTGCCAGCAGTTATGGGACAGGGCACAACCCCTATGGCTACACCTTC.

The sample holds one count of this clonotype. A single base separates this from a much larger clone, so it may be a read error. V is TRBV27 and J is TRBJ2-5; D is undetermined. Germline loops: CDR1 MNHEY, CDR2 SMNVEV (reference sequence). This CDR3 has 15 amino acids. CDR3 region: CASSLGLAYQETLYF. Here the CDR3 DNA reads TGTGCCAGCAGTTTAGGCCTTGCATACCAAGAGACCCTGTACTTC.

At least ten counts were recorded for this clonotype. The chain recombines TRBV5-1 with TRBJ1-2, with TRBD1 matching 8 bases. Germline V lookup: CDR1 SGHRS, CDR2 YFSETQ. J gave up 6 bases and V 4 bases, and 8 bases lay outside the gene matches. The CDR3 is 14 residues long. As DNA, the CDR3 is TGCGCCAGCAGCCCGGGACAGGCTAAAGATGGCTACACCTTC. Translating gives CASSPGQAKDGYTF. Full variable domain (missing parts from reference TRBV5-1 and TRBJ1-2): KAGVTQTPRYLIKTRGQQVTLSCSPISGHRSVSWYQQTPGQGLQFLFEYFSETQRNKGNFPGRFSGRQFSNSRSEMNVSTLELGDSALYLCASSPGQAKDGYTFGSGTRLTVV.

This clonotype was found a few times. This rearrangement joins TRBV7-9 to TRBJ1-2; TRBD1 agrees at 7 bases. This CDR3 comprises 15 residues. Germline V gene data show CDR1 as SEHNR and CDR2 as FQNEAQ (reference sequence). V dropped 5 bases and J dropped 6; count of bases not matched to a gene: 12. The CDR3 coding sequence is TGTGCCAGCAGCCCGACCCAGACAGGGATTGATGGCTACACCTTC. Protein product: CASSPTQTGIDGYTF.

In the case of this clonotype: This may stem from a read error, because a much larger clone lies one nucleotide away. The CDR3 does not close with the conserved phenylalanine or tryptophan, likely indicating a read error. The rearrangement uses TRBV28 and TRBJ2-7; D uncertain. V was cut by 10 bases and J by 1 base, with 11 bases left in between. The CDR3 spans 12 residues. Germline V lookup: CDR1 MDHEN, CDR2 SYDVKM. CDR3 DNA: TGTGCCACCCGCCCCGATTCCTACGAGCAGTACCTC. Translating it yields CATRPDSYEQYL.

The table lists this clonotype with many counts. This chain links TRBV30 with TRBJ2-1, with TRBD1 as a possible D gene (5 bases). In germline, CDR1 is GTSNPN, CDR2 SVGIG (reference sequence). V was shortened by 0 bases and J by 6 bases, with 15 bases between the two germline ends. The CDR3 loop spans 15 amino acids. The CDR3 spells CAWSVGRVNRNEQFF. The CDR3 DNA sequence: TGTGCCTGGAGTGTCGGCAGGGTTAACCGCAATGAGCAGTTCTTC.

With respect to this clonotype: This clone may be a read error of a much larger clone one base away. The chain is built from TRBV24-1 and TRBJ2-1; D is uncertain. Germline V gene sequence: CDR1 KGHDR, CDR2 SFDVKD. The V gene lost 0 bases and the J gene lost 8 bases, with 1 base spanning the gap. The CDR3 is 11 amino acids. CDR3 sequence reads: CATSDLDEQFF. As DNA, the CDR3 is TGTGCCACCAGTGATTTGGATGAGCAGTTCTTC.

In this sample, this clonotype turned up many times. This rearrangement joins TRBV7-9 to TRBJ1-1; D gene ambiguous. Per germline, CDR1 SEHNR and CDR2 FQNEAQ (reference sequence). V was trimmed by 4 bases and J by 5 bases, leaving 17 bases between them. This CDR3 spans 15 amino acids. CDR3 sequence reads: CASSYETLGETEAFF. CDR3 nucleotide sequence: TGTGCCAGCAGCTACGAAACTCTGGGCGAGACTGAAGCTTTCTTT.

The rearrangement uses TRBV18 and TRBJ2-3; 9 nucleotides match TRBD1. The CDR3 consists of 15 residues. Germline values: CDR1 KGHSH, CDR2 LQKENI. V lost 6 bases and J lost 1; bases outside the gene matches: 5. The CDR3 loop reads CASSEQGAGTDTQYF. The CDR3 bases are TGTGCCAGCTCCGAACAGGGGGCGGGCACAGATACGCAGTATTTT. The variable domain in full, with the rest retrieved from reference TRBV18 and TRBJ2-3, is NAGVMQNPRHLVRRRGQEARLRCSPMKGHSHVYWYRQLPEEGLKFMVYLQKENIIDESGMPKERFSAEFPKEGPSILRIQQVVRGDSAAYFCASSEQGAGTDTQYFGPGTRLTVL.

This clonotype has a handful of counts. The V and J genes are TRBV4-1 and TRBJ2-6; possibly TRBD1 for D (5 bases). This CDR3 has 15 amino acids. The V and J ends lost 0 bases and 2 bases respectively, with 5 bases between them. The germline gives CDR1 MGHRA, CDR2 YSYEKL. The CDR3 loop reads CASSQEGAGANVLTF. The CDR3, as DNA: TGCGCCAGCAGCCAAGAAGGGGCTGGGGCCAACGTCCTGACTTTC.

J is TRBJ2-5 and V is TRBV6-4, with 8 bases matching TRBD2. J was trimmed by 2 bases and V by 2 bases; bases with no gene match: 7. This CDR3 has 16 residues. Germline assignment: CDR1 MRHNA and CDR2 SNTAGT. The CDR3 reads CASSDPGTSSQETQYF. CDR3 nucleotide sequence: TGTGCCAGCAGTGACCCCGGGACTAGTTCTCAAGAGACCCAGTACTTC.

The table lists this clonotype with many counts. The chain uses TRBV28 and TRBJ2-7, with D unclear. Trimming pared 6 bases from V and 2 bases from J, leaving 14 bases between. The CDR3 is 14 amino acids. Germline values: CDR1 MDHEN, CDR2 SYDVKM. The CDR3 DNA sequence: TGTGCCAGCAGCTCGACCCTGAATCCCTACGAGCAGTACTTC. Translation: CASSSTLNPYEQYF.

This clonotype has ten or more counts. The gene calls are TRBV4-1 and TRBJ1-1, with D perhaps matching TRBD1 (6 bases). The CDR3 has 15 amino acids. Between the trimmed V and J ends, which lost 4 bases and 2 bases, there was a span of 14 bases. Germline V gene data show CDR1 as MGHRA and CDR2 as YSYEKL. The CDR3 coding sequence is TGCGCCAGCAGCCCTACGGCAGGGGAAAACACTGAAGCTTTCTTT. It codes for CASSPTAGENTEAFF.

The gene calls are TRBV7-9 and TRBJ2-5; 11 positions agree with TRBD1. Germline trimming cut 5 bases from V and 0 bases from J; bases unmatched to any gene: 5. Germline CDR1 is SEHNR and CDR2 is FQNEAQ (reference sequence). The CDR3 sequence is 16 residues long. CDR3 bases: TGTGCCAGCAGCCCGGGACAGGGGGGGTACCAAGAGACCCAGTACTTC. It codes for CASSPGQGGYQETQYF.

This chain joins TRBV20-1 and TRBJ1-5; D not certain. This CDR3 is 13 amino acids long. Germline V gives CDR1 DFQATT, CDR2 SNEGSKA (reference sequence). Trimming stripped 1 base from V and 1 base from J, with 5 bases between. CDR3 DNA: TGCAGTGCTAGAGCCTGGAGCAATCAGCCCCAGCATTTT. Amino acids: CSARAWSNQPQHF.

The chain employs TRBV6-1 and TRBJ1-1; 8 nucleotides agree with TRBD1. This CDR3 spans 17 amino acids. Trimming cost V 6 bases and J 10 bases; bases outside gene matches: 22. CDR1 MNHNS and CDR2 SASEGT come from the germline V gene. The CDR3 DNA reads TGTGCCAGCAGGGAGACAGGGGCCGGGGGGAAACTCGGGTCAGCTTTCTTT. Residues: CASRETGAGGKLGSAFF.

This clonotype was counted at least ten times. This chain uses TRBV28 with TRBJ2-5; D is perhaps TRBD2 (6 bases). This CDR3 is 15 amino acids long. Trimming removed 4 bases from V and 4 bases from J, with 16 bases in between. Per the germline V gene, CDR1 is MDHEN and CDR2 is SYDVKM. The CDR3 sequence is CASSSGPGLPETQYF. CDR3 nucleotide sequence: TGTGCCAGCAGTTCGGGCCCGGGACTCCCAGAGACCCAGTACTTC.

This clonotype was seen many times. The CDR3 region has the DNA TGTGCCAGCAGTTTAGGTGCCGGAGACCTTGGGACCCAGTACTTC. It translates to CASSLGAGDLGTQYF. The chain carries TRBV12-3 or TRBV12-4 and TRBJ2-5, with unresolved D. The CDR3 consists of 15 residues. V was clipped by 1 base and J by 7 bases, with 16 bases between them.

The rearrangement links TRBV9 to TRBJ2-5; 10 bases match TRBD2. Germline CDR1 SGDLS, CDR2 YYNGEE. V lost 0 bases to trimming and J lost 4 bases; unmatched junction nucleotides: 12. The length of the CDR3 is 18 residues. The CDR3 region is CASSVAPAGGSGRETQYF. DNA for the CDR3: TGTGCCAGCAGCGTAGCTCCAGCGGGAGGGTCAGGGAGAGAGACCCAGTACTTC.

V usage is TRBV5-4 and J usage is TRBJ1-2; D is ambiguous. Between the trimmed V and J ends, which lost 2 bases and 4 bases, there was a span of 9 bases. The CDR3 loop spans 13 amino acids. Germline V CDR1 and CDR2: SGHNT, YYREEE (reference sequence). The CDR3 nucleotides are TGTGCCAGCAGCTTCCAGCGGAGCTATGGCTACACCTTC. Its protein product is CASSFQRSYGYTF.

This clonotype was seen repeatedly, ten times or more. This chain joins TRBV5-1 and TRBJ1-1, with a possible D match to TRBD1 (5 bases). V shed 1 base and J shed 0 bases, with 10 bases lying between them. This CDR3 comprises 15 residues. Per germline, CDR1 SGHRS and CDR2 YFSETQ. The CDR3 DNA is TGCGCCAGCAGCTTGAGAGGGACCTTGAACACTGAAGCTTTCTTT. Its translation is CASSLRGTLNTEAFF.

The count of this clonotype is one. The junction shows a germline mismatch at one end, possibly a read error. The CDR3 here is CTSSYLHTQYF. The CDR3 bases are TGTACCAGCAGTTACCTTCATACGCAGTATTTT. J is TRBJ2-3 and V is TRBV6-2 or TRBV6-3; D gene ambiguous. Germline V gene data show CDR1 as MNHEY and CDR2 as SVGEGT. The CDR3 has 11 amino acids.

The genes are TRBV6-1 and TRBJ2-3; a possible D gene is TRBD2 (6 bases). Per the germline V gene, CDR1 is MNHNS and CDR2 is SASEGT. V was pared by 10 bases and J by 4 bases, with 15 bases between. CDR3 length equals 13 residues. CDR3 sequence reads: CATRLDGSDTQYF. The DNA of the CDR3 is TGTGCCACTCGACTAGACGGGTCAGATACGCAGTATTTT.

This clonotype was counted a few times. The V and J genes are TRBV20-1 and TRBJ1-2; D is undetermined. V was clipped by 0 bases and J by 4 bases, with 9 bases between them. This CDR3 contains 13 residues. Germline V lookup: CDR1 DFQATT, CDR2 SNEGSKA (reference sequence). The DNA for the CDR3 is TGCAGTGCTAGAGATCTGGGTTCCTATGGCTACACCTTC. This codes for CSARDLGSYGYTF.

This clonotype has just a few counts. CDR3 protein: CATLHPGQTYNEQFF. DNA for the CDR3: TGTGCCACTCTCCACCCGGGACAGACCTACAATGAGCAGTTCTTC. This rearrangement joins TRBV6-1 to TRBJ2-1; 7 bases line up with TRBD1. The germline CDR1 and CDR2 sequences are MNHNS and SASEGT. The V segment lost 10 bases and the J segment 2 bases; nucleotides outside the gene matches: 11. The CDR3 spans 15 residues.